A selection of T cell receptor beta chains follows, all from one sample in a study of PD-1 blockade in classical Hodgkin lymphoma. Profiled with immunoSEQ multiplex PCR; TCRdb holds only in-frame clones, not every one. The table lists about 100,000 clones, 85% to 90% of them singletons. The sample here was peripheral blood mononuclear cells (PBMCs), taken before the second cycle of nivolumab. The source is a human donor with classical Hodgkin lymphoma. Both conserved end residues are part of each CDR3. The D gene is left open where the match is weak. Only some rows state a clone size, as once, few, many or a class for expanded clones.

NA | TRBJ1-2 | few | TRBV4-1 | TGCGCCAGCAGCCAATCGGATGGCTACACCTTC | CASSQSDGYTF
NA | TRBJ2-1 | NA | TRBV19 | TGTGCCAGTAGCCAAAACGCCCGCTCCTACAATGAGCAGTTCTTC | CASSQNARSYNEQFF
NA | TRBJ2-6 | once | TRBV25-1 | TGTGCCAGCAGTGGGCGACAGTTGTTCTCTGGGGCCAACGTCCTGACTTTC | CASSGRQLFSGANVLTF
NA | TRBJ2-2 | NA | TRBV5-1 | TGCGCCAGCAGCTTGGAGTGGGGCGCCGGGGAGCTGTTTTTT | CASSLEWGAGELFF
TRBD1 | TRBJ2-7 | once | TRBV18 | TGTGCCAGCTCACCAGACGGACGGACAGGGGGCTACGAGCAGTACTTC | CASSPDGRTGGYEQYF
NA | TRBJ1-4 | NA | TRBV19 | TGTGCCAGTAGGACTGGAGAAAAACTGTTTTTT | CASRTGEKLFF
TRBD2 | TRBJ2-5 | NA | TRBV5-4 | TGTGCCAGCAACCCCGGGGGGGCGGGAGAGACCCAGTACTTC | CASNPGGAGETQYF
NA | TRBJ1-1 | once | TRBV19 | TGTGCCAGTAGTATTATAGGGGGAGTTGAAGCTTTCTTT | CASSIIGGVEAFF
TRBD1 | TRBJ1-1 | NA | TRBV7-9 | TGTGCCAGCAGCTTAGGTCAGGGGGTGAACACTGAAGCTTTCTTT | CASSLGQGVNTEAFF
NA | TRBJ1-6 | NA | TRBV4-2 | TGTGCCAGCAGCCAAGAGATCGCCTTAAATTCACCCCTCCACTTT | CASSQEIALNSPLHF
NA | TRBJ2-1 | NA | TRBV4-1 | TGCGCCAGCAGCCCGGGGGACAGCCCCTACAATGAGCAGTTCTTC | CASSPGDSPYNEQFF